This T cell receptor beta chain was sequenced in a study of T-cell memory formation after mild COVID-19. Findings of the study overall: Day 15 to 85 contracting clones showed balanced CD4/CD8; later expanders leaned CD4+.

About this clonotype itself: Its antigen remains unidentified.

The length of the CDR3 is 17 residues. Germline CDR1 is MNHNS and CDR2 is SASEGT. V gave up 4 bases and J gave up 5 bases; unmatched junction bases: 11. TCRdb re-called the 5' RACE reads through MiXCR, storing one row per CDR3 protein. The profile shows 350,000 or so distinct CDR3 sequences, approximately 21% of them singletons. This sequence originates from an adult woman who had mild COVID-19 (a few samples of this study predate the infection). Cell type and time point are not known. The sequencing input was PBMCs or a T cell subset sorted from them (not recorded which). The chain links TRBV6-1 to TRBJ2-5, with 12 bases matching TRBD1. The CDR3 DNA reads TGTGCCAGCAGTGCCATCCAGGGGACAGGGGGCGGGGAGACCCAGTACTTC. Its translation is CASSAIQGTGGGETQYF.